This T cell receptor beta chain was observed in a study of OX40 agonist ivuxolimab in advanced cancers. This clone was seen a single time. Its antigen is still unknown. Method: immunoSEQ multiplex PCR; TCRdb's copy keeps in-frame clones and lacks some. The profile shows 14,000 or so clones, 50% to 75% of them singletons. Regarding the study as a whole: It was also the case that some nonresponders had low normalized T-cell clonal expansion. People who partly responded at 0.1-3.0 mg/kg had some of the least clonal expansion seen.

This specimen consisted of CD4+ or CD8+ T cells sorted from blood, obtained in a trial of the OX40 agonist ivuxolimab. This clonotype was obtained from an adult with an advanced solid tumor such as melanoma, head and neck, liver or kidney cancer.

CDR3 in amino acids: CASSQGYFRDSYEQYF. The CDR3 coding sequence is TGCGCCAGCAGCCAAGGATACTTCAGGGATTCCTACGAGCAGTACTTC. The rearrangement links TRBV4-1 to TRBJ2-7; weak D call: TRBD1 (5 bases). The V gene lost 1 base and the J gene lost 1 base, with 14 bases spanning the gap. The germline V gene encodes CDR1 MGHRA and CDR2 YSYEKL. The CDR3 is 16 amino acids.